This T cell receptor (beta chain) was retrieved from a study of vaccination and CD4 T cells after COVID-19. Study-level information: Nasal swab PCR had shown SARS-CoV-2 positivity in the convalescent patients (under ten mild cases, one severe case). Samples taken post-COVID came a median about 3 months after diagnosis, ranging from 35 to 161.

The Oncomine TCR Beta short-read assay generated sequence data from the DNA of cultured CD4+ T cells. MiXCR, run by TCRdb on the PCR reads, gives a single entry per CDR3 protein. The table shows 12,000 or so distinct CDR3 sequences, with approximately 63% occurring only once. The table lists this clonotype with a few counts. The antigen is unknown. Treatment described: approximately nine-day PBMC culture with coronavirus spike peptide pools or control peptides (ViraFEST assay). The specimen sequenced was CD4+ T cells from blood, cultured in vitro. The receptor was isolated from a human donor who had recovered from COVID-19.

The CDR3 nucleotides are TGTGCCAGCAGTGGGGTCACAGGACGCAATCAGCCCCAGCATTTT. Translated, it gives CASSGVTGRNQPQHF. This sequence joins TRBV2 and TRBJ1-5, with D possibly being TRBD1 (5 bases). V lost 4 bases, J lost 2 bases, and 12 bases lay in between. Germline V gene sequence: CDR1 SNHLY, CDR2 FYNNEI. CDR3 length: 15 amino acids.